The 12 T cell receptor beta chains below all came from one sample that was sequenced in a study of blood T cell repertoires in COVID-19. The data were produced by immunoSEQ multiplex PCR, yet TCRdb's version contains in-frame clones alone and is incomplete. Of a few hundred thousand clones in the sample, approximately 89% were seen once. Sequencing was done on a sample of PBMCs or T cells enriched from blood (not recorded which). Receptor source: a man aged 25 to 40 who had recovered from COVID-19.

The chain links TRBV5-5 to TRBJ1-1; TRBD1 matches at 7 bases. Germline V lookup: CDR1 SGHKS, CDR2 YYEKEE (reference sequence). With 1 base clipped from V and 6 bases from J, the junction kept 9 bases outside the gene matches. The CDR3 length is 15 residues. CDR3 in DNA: TGTGCCAGCAGCTTGACAGGGGTATCGTTAGCTGAAGCTTTCTTT. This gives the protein CASSLTGVSLAEAFF.

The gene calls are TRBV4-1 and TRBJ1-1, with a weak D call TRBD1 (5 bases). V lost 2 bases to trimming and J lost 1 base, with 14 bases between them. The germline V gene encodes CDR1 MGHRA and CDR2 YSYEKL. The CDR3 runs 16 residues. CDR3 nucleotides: TGCGCCAGCAGCCAATTGGGGCGTCAGGGGAACACTGAAGCTTTCTTT. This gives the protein CASSQLGRQGNTEAFF.

The CDR3 bases are TGTGCCAGCAGTTTTCGGGTAGGCGGCTACACCTTC. Translation gives CASSFRVGGYTF. This chain joins TRBV28 and TRBJ1-2; D remains ambiguous. Germline CDR1 and CDR2: MDHEN and SYDVKM. This CDR3 is 12 amino acids long. V was trimmed by 3 bases and J by 8 bases, leaving 10 bases between them.

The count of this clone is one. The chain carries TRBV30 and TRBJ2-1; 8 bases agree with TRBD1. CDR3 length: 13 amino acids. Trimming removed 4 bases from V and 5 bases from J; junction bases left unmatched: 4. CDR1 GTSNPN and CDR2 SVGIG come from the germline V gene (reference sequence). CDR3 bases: TGTGCCTGGACAGGGGGCGCCAACAATGAGCAGTTCTTC. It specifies CAWTGGANNEQFF.

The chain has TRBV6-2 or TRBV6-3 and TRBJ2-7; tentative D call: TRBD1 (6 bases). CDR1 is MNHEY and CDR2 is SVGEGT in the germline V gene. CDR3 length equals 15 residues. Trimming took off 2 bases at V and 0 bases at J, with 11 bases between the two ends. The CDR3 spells CASSYAGTTSYEQYF. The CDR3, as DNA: TGTGCCAGCAGTTACGCCGGGACAACCTCCTACGAGCAGTACTTC.

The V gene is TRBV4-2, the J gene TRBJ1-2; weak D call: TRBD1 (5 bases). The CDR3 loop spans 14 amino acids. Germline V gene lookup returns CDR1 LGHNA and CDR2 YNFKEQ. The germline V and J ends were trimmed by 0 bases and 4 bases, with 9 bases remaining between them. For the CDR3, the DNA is TGTGCCAGCAGCCAAGAAGGGGCGATCTATGGCTACACCTTC. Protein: CASSQEGAIYGYTF.

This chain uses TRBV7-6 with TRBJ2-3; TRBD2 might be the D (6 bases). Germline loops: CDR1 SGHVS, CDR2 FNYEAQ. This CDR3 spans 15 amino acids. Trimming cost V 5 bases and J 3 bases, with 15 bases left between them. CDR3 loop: CASSPAGSTTDTQYF. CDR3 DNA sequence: TGTGCCAGCAGCCCAGCCGGGAGCACTACAGATACGCAGTATTTT.

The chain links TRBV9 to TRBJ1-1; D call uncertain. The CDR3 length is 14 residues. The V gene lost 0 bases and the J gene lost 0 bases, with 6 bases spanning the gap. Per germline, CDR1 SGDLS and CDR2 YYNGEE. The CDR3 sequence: CASSVGRVNTEAFF. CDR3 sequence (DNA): TGTGCCAGCAGCGTAGGGCGGGTGAACACTGAAGCTTTCTTT.

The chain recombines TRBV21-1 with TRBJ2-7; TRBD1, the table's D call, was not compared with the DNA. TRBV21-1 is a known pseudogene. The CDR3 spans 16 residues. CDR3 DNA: TGTGCCAGCAGCAAAGAAGTGGGCCGAATGAATTGGGAGCAGTACTTC. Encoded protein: CASSKEVGRMNWEQYF.

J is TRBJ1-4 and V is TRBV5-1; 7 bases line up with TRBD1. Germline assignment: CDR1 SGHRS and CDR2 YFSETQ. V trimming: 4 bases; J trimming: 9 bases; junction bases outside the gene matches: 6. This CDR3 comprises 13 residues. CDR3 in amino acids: CASSPTTGQKLFF. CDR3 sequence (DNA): TGCGCCAGCAGCCCCACGACAGGGCAAAAACTGTTTTTT.

The CDR3 bases are TGCGCCAGCAGCTTGGCCCCGACAAAGAATCAGCCCCAGCATTTT. The encoded protein is CASSLAPTKNQPQHF. This rearrangement joins TRBV5-1 to TRBJ1-5; D uncertain. Trimming stripped 0 bases from V and 4 bases from J, with 11 bases between. The CDR3 covers 15 residues. Per germline, CDR1 SGHRS and CDR2 YFSETQ.

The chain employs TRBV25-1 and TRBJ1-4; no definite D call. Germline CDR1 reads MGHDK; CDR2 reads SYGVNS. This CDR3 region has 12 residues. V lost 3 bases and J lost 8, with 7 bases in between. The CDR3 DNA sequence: TGTGCCAGCAGTGAGCGAGGAGAAAAACTGTTTTTT. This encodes CASSERGEKLFF.